The 6 T cell receptor beta chains below were found in one sample sequenced in a study of T cells after posttransplantation cyclophosphamide. Using immunoSEQ multiplex PCR, the repertoire was profiled, and TCRdb retains in-frame clones only, with some absent. The sample holds 19,000 or so clones, approximately 98% seen once. The sequencing input was naive CD8+ T cells sorted from PBMCs. The receptors stem from a man aged 40-55 years in good health, CMV-negative, and a related stem cell transplant donor.

Here the CDR3 reads CASKDRASYEQYF. DNA for the CDR3: TGTGCCAGCAAGGACAGGGCATCCTACGAGCAGTACTTC. The V gene is TRBV6-1, the J gene TRBJ2-7; 8 positions match TRBD1. The CDR3 extends over 13 amino acids. With 7 bases clipped from V and 1 base from J, the junction kept 3 bases outside the gene matches. Germline CDR1 MNHNS, CDR2 SASEGT.

J is TRBJ2-5 and V is TRBV28; 7 positions match TRBD2. This CDR3 region has 15 residues. Trimming took 5 bases from V and 4 from J; bases not matched to a gene: 10. CDR1 MDHEN and CDR2 SYDVKM come from the germline V gene. The CDR3 coding sequence is TGTGCCAGCAGTATGCTAGCGGTTGGGGGAGAGACCCAGTACTTC. It encodes CASSMLAVGGETQYF.

The J gene is TRBJ1-1, the V gene TRBV6-5; D is uncertain. This CDR3 has 13 residues. Germline-derived CDR1 and CDR2 are MNHEY and SVGAGI. V was clipped by 4 bases and J by 2 bases, with 8 bases between them. For the CDR3, the DNA is TGTGCCAGCAGTTCCAACAGAAACACTGAAGCTTTCTTT. As protein: CASSSNRNTEAFF.

This chain joins TRBV6-1 and TRBJ2-1, with a possible D match to TRBD2 (6 bases). V was trimmed by 7 bases and J by 9 bases, leaving 13 bases between them. Germline loops: CDR1 MNHNS, CDR2 SASEGT. The CDR3 sequence is 12 residues long. The CDR3 nucleotides are TGTGCCAGCATGAGGGGAGGAAGTGAGCAGTTCTTC. Protein product: CASMRGGSEQFF.

This clone was counted a single time. The chain recombines TRBV11-2 with TRBJ2-7; no reliable D call. CDR1 and CDR2 (germline): SGHAT, FQNNGV. V was cut by 5 bases and J by 2 bases, with 19 bases left in between. The CDR3 spans 16 residues. The CDR3 here is CASSPSLRQATYEQYF. CDR3 bases: TGTGCCAGCAGCCCGAGTCTCCGGCAGGCCACCTACGAGCAGTACTTC. Supplemented by reference TRBV11-2 and TRBJ2-7, the full variable domain reads EAGVAQSPRYKIIEKRQSVAFWCNPISGHATLYWYQQILGQGPKLLIQFQNNGVVDDSQLPKDRFSAERLKGVDSTLKIQPAKLEDSAVYLCASSPSLRQATYEQYFGPGTRLTVT.

The chain is built from TRBV27 and TRBJ2-5, with 8 bases aligning to TRBD1. The CDR3 runs to 13 residues. Germline CDR1 and CDR2: MNHEY and SMNVEV (reference sequence). V shed 6 bases, J shed 1 base, and the junction held 1 base outside the gene matches. CDR3 bases: TGTGCCAGCAGGGGACAGGCCCAAGAGACCCAGTACTTC. Translation: CASRGQAQETQYF.